This is a list of T cell receptor beta chains from one sample in a study of beta chain features in type 1 diabetes. The assay was immunoSEQ multiplex PCR, and TCRdb's table has in-frame clones only and misses some. Among 200,000 to 300,000 clones listed, over 12% were seen once. The sample consisted of naive CD4+ T cells from blood. The receptors were gathered from a woman in her thirties or forties in good health. The CDR3 runs from the conserved cysteine through the conserved F or W. The D gene is left open where the match is weak. Not all rows give a size; the values are once, few, many and, for expanded clones, a class.

>.|17|TRBV5-1|TRBJ2-3|TRBD2
CASSLGSGGFPAGTQYF
TGCGCCAGCAGCTTGGGAAGCGGGGGGTTCCCGGCAGGTACGCAGTATTTT
>.|14|TRBV6-1|TRBJ1-3|TRBD1
CASRTGEAGNTIYF
TGTGCCAGTCGGACAGGGGAGGCTGGAAACACCATATATTTT
>.|13|TRBV6-1|TRBJ2-7|.
CASSEGPPYEQYF
TGTGCCAGCAGTGAAGGGCCACCCTACGAGCAGTACTTC
>.|14|TRBV6-5|TRBJ2-7|.
CASSQGRRIPEQYF
TGTGCCAGCAGTCAGGGAAGAAGGATCCCCGAGCAGTACTTC
>.|11|TRBV20-1|TRBJ1-2|.
CSASGFYGYTF
TGCAGTGCTTCGGGATTCTATGGCTACACCTTC
>few|14|TRBV18|TRBJ2-7|.
CASSRGDISYEQYF
TGTGCCAGCTCCCGGGGGGACATCTCCTACGAGCAGTACTTC
>.|15|TRBV4-3|TRBJ2-7|TRBD2
CASSPAGSGGYEQYF
TGCGCCAGCAGCCCAGCAGGTAGCGGGGGTTACGAGCAGTACTTC
>.|15|TRBV19|TRBJ2-1|TRBD2
CASSKGTSGYNEQFF
TGTGCCAGTAGTAAAGGGACTAGCGGTTACAATGAGCAGTTCTTC
>few|15|TRBV5-1|TRBJ2-3|.
CASSFQSTPTDTQYF
TGCGCCAGCAGCTTTCAGTCAACACCCACAGATACGCAGTATTTT
>.|13|TRBV10-3|TRBJ2-2|.
CAISNRETGELFF
TGTGCCATCAGTAACAGGGAAACCGGGGAGCTGTTTTTT
>.|15|TRBV6-6|TRBJ1-5|TRBD1
CASSLQGMGGQPQHF
TGTGCCAGCAGTTTACAGGGGATGGGAGGTCAGCCCCAGCATTTT
>few|11|TRBV9|TRBJ2-1|.
CASSSGPGQFF
TGTGCCAGCAGCAGCGGCCCAGGGCAGTTCTTC
>.|14|TRBV6-5|TRBJ1-2|.
CASSYGQLNYGYTF
TGTGCCAGCAGTTACGGACAGCTCAACTATGGCTACACCTTC
>many|14|TRBV4-3|TRBJ2-1|.
CASSQDPGDNEQFF
TGCGCCAGCAGCCAAGATCCCGGAGACAATGAGCAGTTCTTC
>.|15|TRBV18|TRBJ1-5|.
CASSPPGGGNQPQHF
TGTGCCAGCTCACCCCCCGGGGGGGGCAATCAGCCCCAGCATTTT
>.|14|TRBV19|TRBJ1-6|TRBD1
CASRQGNNNSPLHF
TGTGCCAGTCGACAGGGGAACAATAATTCACCCCTCCACTTT
>.|14|TRBV27|TRBJ2-5|.
CASSHRDSVETQYF
TGTGCCAGCAGCCACCGGGACTCCGTCGAGACCCAGTACTTC
>few|13|TRBV7-2|TRBJ1-4|.
CASRLQGNEKLFF
TGTGCCAGCAGGTTGCAGGGGAATGAAAAACTGTTTTTT
>.|12|TRBV9|TRBJ1-1|.
CASSRRNTEAFF
TGTGCCAGCAGCAGGAGAAACACTGAAGCTTTCTTT
>many|12|TRBV11-2|TRBJ2-1|.
CASSLDLHEQFF
TGTGCCAGCAGCTTAGATCTCCATGAGCAGTTCTTC
>few|13|TRBV5-1|TRBJ1-1|.
CASRTGMNTEAFF
TGCGCCAGCCGGACGGGAATGAACACTGAAGCTTTCTTT
>few|15|TRBV7-6|TRBJ1-2|.
CASSPRSRGGYGYTF
TGTGCCAGCAGCCCCCGGTCCCGGGGTGGCTATGGCTACACCTTC
>few|15|TRBV7-7|TRBJ2-3|.
CASSHGPQGTNTQYF
TGTGCCAGCAGCCATGGTCCGCAGGGGACGAATACGCAGTATTTT
>.|12|TRBV6-4|TRBJ2-7|TRBD1
CASGDRAYEQYF
TGTGCCAGCGGGGACAGGGCCTACGAGCAGTACTTC